This entry features one T cell receptor beta chain sequence. No antigen is known for it. The record has no base qualities; no much larger clone is one base away. The CDR3 covers 16 residues, taking in both the cysteine and the phenylalanine. The entry retains the CDR3 DNA only, 48 bases that are in frame from base 1. Between the V and J ends, shortened by 2 bases and 0 bases respectively, the junction contains 11 bases. Sequences SGHTA (CDR1) and FQGTGA (CDR2) are obtained from the germline V gene. Using the deep immunoSEQ assay, multiplex PCR amplified TCR CDR3 regions from genomic DNA. Extracted genomic DNA from each cell subset was spread evenly across all wells of several immunoSEQ 96-well plates, with each plate serving as a replicate. Each replicate PCR for sorted subsets received roughly 0.2 ug genomic DNA, equal to roughly 29,000 T cell genomes. Purified libraries were measured with a Qubit 3.0 fluorometer, size-checked on a Bioanalyzer 2100, and measured again with the KAPA Library Quantification kit. Every immunoSEQ 96-well plate was sequenced on a separate single-read 150-cycle Illumina NextSeq 550 flow cell. Regarding the original processing steps: Because only junctional sequences without quality scores were contained in the immunoSEQ output, filtering matching that applied to full-length reads could not be performed. Sequences were annotated with PyIR, a Python wrapper for IgBLAST v1.9, and V/J genes and CDR3 were assigned using IMGT germline references. Reads were removed for weak V/J assignments (E-value above 1e-6), missing CDR3, stop codons, out-of-frame junctions, or ambiguous translated residues. A V3J clonotype was defined by an identical inferred V gene, J gene, and CDR3 amino acid sequence. The percentage overlap between two repertoires was calculated by dividing the number of shared unique clonotypes by the size of the smaller repertoire. Repertoire richness was assessed with RTK rarefaction, the Chao1 estimator, and Recon v2.1 estimates of unobserved clonotypes. Generation probabilities were computed with OLGA for all TCRbeta clonotypes obtained by the gDNA method from a handful of donors. In its TCRdb copy, this immuneACCESS table keeps in-frame sequences only and misses some clones. Where compared with another copy, unresolved V genes explain less than half of these, and the others have no known cause. From that table come the V and J calls and clone size; the DNA was used to work out D and trimming. Within this sample are approximately 2,300,000 clones, with 85% to 95% of them counted one time only. Approximately 0.4% of the sample rests with the top ten.

The donors were healthy, HIV-negative adults who had no recently reported acute infections or vaccinations. Every donor was a Caucasian adult residing in Nashville, Tennessee, USA. CD4+ T cells were enriched by magnetic negative selection; naive cells were then positively selected on CD45RA, and the negative fraction formed the memory subset. After blood collection by leukapheresis, PBMCs were isolated using Ficoll-Histopaque density gradient centrifugation and then cryopreserved in the vapor phase of liquid nitrogen. Purity and quantity of every magnetically sorted T cell population were checked by analytical flow cytometry. Genomic DNA was isolated from every sorted fraction and measured by UV absorbance on a Nanodrop 2000c. These data belong to a study of shared clonotypes between healthy human individuals (dated by TCRdb to the early 2020s). About the investigation overall: Three men and two women, aged 18 to 49 years, made up the cohort. Per donor, leukapheresis produced somewhere between about 0.94 and 9 billion PBMCs. Blood TCR repertoires of five healthy adults were deeply sequenced to estimate repertoire size and the extent of clonotype sharing between individuals. To increase sequencing depth and limit assay-specific biases, TCR repertoire library preparation and sequencing were carried out by different laboratories using diverse techniques. For each donor, three plates each were used for CD4 naive and CD4 memory, two plates were used for CD8 naive, and one plate was used for CD8 memory.

The full study reports these points: When a few donors were compared, the shared fraction of clonotypes was about 5% for naive CD4, 3.5% to 4% for naive CD8, more than 2% for memory CD4, and less than 0.45% for memory CD8. Incomplete sequencing was indicated by rarefaction of sorted-subset datasets, despite the large sequencing depth. Sampling was restricted to blood, and TCR repertoires in tissue are likely to differ from TCR repertoires in blood. Naive subsets generally had larger estimated clonotype richness than memory subsets. Compared with non-shared clonotypes, the clonotypes found in all four sorted-subset donors had higher generation probabilities. Because the study included only a small number of donors, the genetic and exposure-history diversity represented was limited. Pairwise subsampling indicated that sequencing depth was expected to affect the degree of clonotype sharing among donors.

Sequenced sample: naive CD4+ T cells from PBMCs. Sample cell subset or site, as interpreted from the label and publication: CD45RA+ positively selected. The receptor comes from a man aged 18 to 35 in good health. Some clones in this sample may be carry-over from other donors' samples. Rearrangement joined TRBV7-3 to TRBJ2-1, and possibly TRBD1, on 6 matching bases. CDR3 protein: CASSLAGTRSYNEQFF. The nucleotide sequence reads as follows: TGTGCCAGCAGCTTAGCCGGGACACGCTCCTACAATGAGCAGTTCTTC.